This is a list of T cell receptor beta chains from one sample in a study of T cell responses to AZD1222 COVID-19 vaccine. The repertoire was sequenced with immunoSEQ multiplex PCR; TCRdb's copy has only in-frame clones and lacks some. The table records tens of thousands of clones, around 82% of them present only once. The sequences come from peripheral blood, collected on day 0 of AZD1222 vaccination. Every receptor here comes from an adult in good health. CDR3s include the opening cysteine and the closing phenylalanine or tryptophan. A D gene is named only where the DNA matches it firmly. Size tells how often a clone was seen (once, few, many) or the class of an expanded clone, and some rows leave it out.

CDR3nt	CDR3aa	d_gene	v_gene	j_gene	abundance
TGTGCCAGCAGTTCCAGCCCCACGGTCACCAATTCACCCCTCCACTTT	CASSSSPTVTNSPLHF	NA	TRBV27	TRBJ1-6	NA
TGTGCCAGCAGTGAAGACTCGATGTACGAGCAGTACTTC	CASSEDSMYEQYF	NA	TRBV6-1	TRBJ2-7	few
TGTGCCAGCAGCCAGCGCGTCGCCCGGAACGAGCAGTACTTC	CASSQRVARNEQYF	NA	TRBV14	TRBJ2-7	once
TGTGCCAGCAGCGCCGAGGGGGAGCATGAGCAGTTCTTC	CASSAEGEHEQFF	NA	TRBV7-2	TRBJ2-1	NA
TGTGCCAGTAGGAAGGGAAACACCATATATTTT	CASRKGNTIYF	NA	TRBV6-5	TRBJ1-3	NA
TGTGCCAGTAGTATAGATGGGGGCTCACCCCTCCACTTT	CASSIDGGSPLHF	NA	TRBV19	TRBJ1-6	NA
TGCGCCAGCAGCTTGGGGGTCCGGGACGGCACTGAAGCTTTCTTT	CASSLGVRDGTEAFF	NA	TRBV5-1	TRBJ1-1	NA
TGTGCCAGCAGCTTGGCGGACAGGAGTCTAGGTCATGGCTACACCTTC	CASSLADRSLGHGYTF	TRBD1	TRBV5-6	TRBJ1-2	once
TGCGCCAGCAGCTCCGGACAGGGGATAACTAATGAAAAACTGTTTTTT	CASSSGQGITNEKLFF	TRBD1	TRBV5-1	TRBJ1-4	NA
TGCGCCAGCAGCTCCACAATCCAGGGGGGGGCGAACACCGGGGAGCTGTTTTTT	CASSSTIQGGANTGELFF	NA	TRBV5-1	TRBJ2-2	NA
TGTGCCAGCAGCTCCCCTAGCGGGAACCAAGAGACCCAGTACTTC	CASSSPSGNQETQYF	TRBD2	TRBV5-6	TRBJ2-5	NA
TGTGCCAGTAGTTCCCTATTCACTGAAGCTTTCTTT	CASSSLFTEAFF	NA	TRBV19	TRBJ1-1	NA
TGTGCCAGCAGCGGCACCCTCGGACAGGGCGTCCACGAGCAGTACTTC	CASSGTLGQGVHEQYF	TRBD1	TRBV5-4	TRBJ2-7	NA
TGTGCCAGCAGCCCCCGGACGGAAATGAACACTGAAGCTTTCTTT	CASSPRTEMNTEAFF	NA	TRBV9	TRBJ1-1	NA
TGTGCCAGCAGCTTAGTCCCCGACGTGGACAGCATGAACACTGAAGCTTTCTTT	CASSLVPDVDSMNTEAFF	NA	TRBV7-3	TRBJ1-1	NA
TGTGCCAGCAGCTCTTTGGGGGCTGAGGAAAAACTGTTTTTT	CASSSLGAEEKLFF	NA	TRBV7-9	TRBJ1-4	NA
TGTGCCACCGAGAACACCGGGGAGCTGTTTTTT	CATENTGELFF	NA	TRBV24-1	TRBJ2-2	NA
TGTGCCAGCAGCGTAGCGACGTACCAAGAGACCCAGTACTTC	CASSVATYQETQYF	NA	TRBV9	TRBJ2-5	NA
TGTGCCAGCAGCTTCTACCCCCGACTAGCGGGTTTAGGTGATACGCAGTATTTT	CASSFYPRLAGLGDTQYF	TRBD2	TRBV7-2	TRBJ2-3	NA
TGTGCCTGGTCCGGGACAGGGAACCGAGGGTCACCCCTCCACTTT	CAWSGTGNRGSPLHF	TRBD1	TRBV30	TRBJ1-6	NA
TGCGCCAGCAGCCAAGATATGAGGGTCGAACAGCCCCAGCATTTT	CASSQDMRVEQPQHF	NA	TRBV4-1	TRBJ1-5	once
TGCGCCAGCAGCACTAGCGGGACCACAGATACGCAGTATTTT	CASSTSGTTDTQYF	TRBD2	TRBV5-1	TRBJ2-3	NA
TGCGCCAGCACCAACAAGGAGGGGGCGGGGGCCCTCCACTTT	CASTNKEGAGALHF	TRBD1	TRBV10-1	TRBJ1-6	few
TGTGCCAGTAGTAACCTGATGACTTCGAGGAATGAGCAGTTCTTC	CASSNLMTSRNEQFF	NA	TRBV19	TRBJ2-1	once
TGCGCCAGCAGCCCAAACCTCCAGGCGAACTCCTACGAGCAGTACTTC	CASSPNLQANSYEQYF	NA	TRBV5-1	TRBJ2-7	NA
TGTGCCAGCAGTCCAGGGATTTCCACTGAAGCTTTCTTT	CASSPGISTEAFF	NA	TRBV12-3/TRBV12-4	TRBJ1-1	NA
TGCAGCGTTGGGGGATCCTACGAGCAGTACTTC	CSVGGSYEQYF	NA	TRBV29-1	TRBJ2-7	NA
TGTGCCAGCAGCGAAAGGGACCCCGGGGATGAAGCTTTCTTT	CASSERDPGDEAFF	NA	TRBV11-2	TRBJ1-1	NA
TGTGCCAGCAGCTTGGAGGGGCATCAGCCCCAGCATTTT	CASSLEGHQPQHF	NA	TRBV5-4	TRBJ1-5	few
TGCAGCGTTGATGTAGGGGGCAGCCAGCCCCAGCATTTT	CSVDVGGSQPQHF	TRBD1	TRBV29-1	TRBJ1-5	NA
TGTGCCAGCAGTCTAGGGGCAACCATTAACTATGGCTACACCTTC	CASSLGATINYGYTF	NA	TRBV2	TRBJ1-2	NA
TGTGCCAGCAGCGTAGGGAACGGGGGGGCCCCCACAGATACGCAGTATTTT	CASSVGNGGAPTDTQYF	TRBD2	TRBV9	TRBJ2-3	NA
TGTGCCAGTAGTATTGGACAGAGAATCCGGACTAGCACAGATACGCAGTATTTT	CASSIGQRIRTSTDTQYF	NA	TRBV19	TRBJ2-3	NA
TGTGCCAGCAGCTCCGGGCCGAGGGACTATGGCTACACCTTC	CASSSGPRDYGYTF	NA	TRBV7-2	TRBJ1-2	NA
TGTGCCAGCAGCCTAGTTGACGACGCCACCGGGGAGCTGTTTTTT	CASSLVDDATGELFF	NA	TRBV3-1/TRBV3-2	TRBJ2-2	NA
TGCGCCAGCAGCCAGGCATCAGGTCGCACTGAAGCTTTCTTT	CASSQASGRTEAFF	NA	TRBV5-1	TRBJ1-1	NA
TGCAGCGTTGAGAGGGACAGGGGGTTTGGCTACACCTTC	CSVERDRGFGYTF	TRBD1	TRBV29-1	TRBJ1-2	NA
TGTGCCAGCTTTACCGCCGGGACAGGGCGCTACGAGCAGTACTTC	CASFTAGTGRYEQYF	TRBD1	TRBV28	TRBJ2-7	NA
TGCGCGGGCCCGTTAGGAAACACCATATATTTT	CAGPLGNTIYF	NA	TRBV29-1	TRBJ1-3	NA
TGCGCCAGCAGTGAGTATAGGGGGCGAGGCACTGAAGCTTTCTTT	CASSEYRGRGTEAFF	TRBD1	TRBV10-2	TRBJ1-1	NA
TGTGCCAGCAGTCCACGTAAAACTGAAGCTTTCTTT	CASSPRKTEAFF	NA	TRBV12-3/TRBV12-4	TRBJ1-1	NA
TGTGCCACCAGTGATGGCGTAGCGGGGGGTAAGGGGAATGAGCAGTTCTTC	CATSDGVAGGKGNEQFF	TRBD2	TRBV24-1	TRBJ2-1	few
TGTGCCACCAGCAGAGGACAGGGCCTGAACACTGAAGCTTTCTTT	CATSRGQGLNTEAFF	TRBD1	TRBV15	TRBJ1-1	NA
TGTGCCAGCAGCTTCGGGACAGGGGGTCACTACGAGCAGTACTTC	CASSFGTGGHYEQYF	TRBD1	TRBV7-2	TRBJ2-7	once
TGTGCCAGTAGTATAGTCCCAGGTTCCTACGAGCAGTACTTC	CASSIVPGSYEQYF	NA	TRBV19	TRBJ2-7	NA
TGTGCCAGTAGTACCGCGGGGGGGCGGACCGGGGAGCTGTTTTTT	CASSTAGGRTGELFF	TRBD2	TRBV19	TRBJ2-2	NA
TGTGCCAGCAGCTTATCCCTAGCGGTGAGCTCCTACGAGCAGTACTTC	CASSLSLAVSSYEQYF	TRBD2	TRBV11-3	TRBJ2-7	once
TGTGCCTGGAGCCGACAGGGGGCTTCCTGGAGCAATCAGCCCCAGCATTTT	CAWSRQGASWSNQPQHF	TRBD1	TRBV30	TRBJ1-5	NA
TGTGCCAGCAGCGACGCCGGGAGTGGAAACACCATATATTTT	CASSDAGSGNTIYF	NA	TRBV3-1/TRBV3-2	TRBJ1-3	NA
TGTGCCAGCAGCGAGCAAAGCGGGACTTTACCTTACGAGCAGTACTTC	CASSEQSGTLPYEQYF	TRBD2	TRBV9	TRBJ2-7	NA
TGTGCCAGCAGTGAAGCGCTTGGGGGGGCGGGCACAGATACGCAGTATTTT	CASSEALGGAGTDTQYF	NA	TRBV6-1	TRBJ2-3	NA